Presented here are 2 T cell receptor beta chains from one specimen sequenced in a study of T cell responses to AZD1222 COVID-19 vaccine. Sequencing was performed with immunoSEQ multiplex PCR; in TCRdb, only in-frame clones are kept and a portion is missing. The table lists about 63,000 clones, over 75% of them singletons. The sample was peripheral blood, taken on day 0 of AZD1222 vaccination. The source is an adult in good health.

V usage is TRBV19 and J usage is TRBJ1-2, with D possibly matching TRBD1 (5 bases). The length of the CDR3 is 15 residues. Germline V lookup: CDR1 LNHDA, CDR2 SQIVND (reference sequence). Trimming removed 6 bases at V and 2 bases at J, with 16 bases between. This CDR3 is CASSLQRGSNYGYTF. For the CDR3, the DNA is TGTGCCAGTAGCCTACAAAGGGGCTCGAACTATGGCTACACCTTC.

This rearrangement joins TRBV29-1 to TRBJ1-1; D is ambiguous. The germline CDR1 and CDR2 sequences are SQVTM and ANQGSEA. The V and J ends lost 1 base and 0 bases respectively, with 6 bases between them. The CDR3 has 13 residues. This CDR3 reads CSVEGRLNTEAFF. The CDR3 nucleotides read TGCAGCGTTGAAGGTCGACTGAACACTGAAGCTTTCTTT.